The present T cell receptor beta chain was sequenced within a study of cytomegalovirus exposure and HLA in healthy donors. Study at large: Earlier findings included about 120 million unique TCR beta sequences obtained from about 170 million T cells. Samples from HLA-typed donors yielded 65 million to 85 million unique TCRs in an early data release. Study conclusions and caveats: Overall, about 160 TCR beta chains were annotated as cytomegalovirus-associated. Within an earlier analysis, most TCR beta V segments proved productive either about 87% or about 30% of the time.

From germline, CDR1 is DFQATT and CDR2 SNEGSKA (reference sequence). The CDR3 has 11 amino acids. Trimming left V 6 bases short and J 3 bases short, with 7 bases between. With respect to this clone: As yet, its antigen is unknown.

This PCR relied on a set of 60 Vbeta primers and 13 Jbeta primers. Clones were read by immunoSEQ multiplex PCR, and TCRdb kept only the in-frame ones, dropping some. The data show some 170,000 clones, about four fifths seen once. The rearrangement joins TRBV20-1 to TRBJ2-3, with a weak D call TRBD1 (6 bases). This sequence was found in a male donor in good health and CMV-seronegative. Sequencing was performed on PBMCs. The CDR3 spells CSAGTTDTQYF. CDR3 DNA: TGCAGTGCCGGGACAACAGATACGCAGTATTTT.